What follows are 20 T cell receptor beta chains derived from one specimen sequenced in a study of T cells in Graves' hyperthyroidism and ophthalmopathy. RNA transcripts yielded amplified TCR beta CDR3 regions. First-round RT-PCR targeting the TCR CDR3 was performed with the HTBI primer set. One entry per CDR3 protein, called by TCRdb with MiXCR from the multiplex PCR reads. The sample records more than 45,000 distinct CDR3 sequences, around half being singletons. Sequenced sample: blood. These receptors originate from a woman in her twenties or thirties with Graves' ophthalmopathy.

In this sample, this clonotype turned up many times. The V gene is TRBV15, the J gene TRBJ2-4; D is undetermined. This CDR3 comprises 15 residues. V shed 1 base and J shed 7 bases, with 14 bases lying between them. Per germline, CDR1 LNHNV and CDR2 YYDKDF (reference sequence). This chain's CDR3 is CATSRGSPPLNIQYF. In DNA, the CDR3 is TGTGCCACCAGCAGAGGGTCCCCCCCGTTGAACATTCAGTACTTC.

This clonotype was observed a handful of times. A much larger clonotype is one base distant, so this may be a read error. The chain uses TRBV25-1 and TRBJ1-1; no clear D gene. The CDR3 is 11 amino acids. V gave up 6 bases and J gave up 10 bases, with 12 bases separating them. In germline, CDR1 is MGHDK, CDR2 SYGVNS. CDR3 residues: CASSLDDGAFF. CDR3 nucleotide sequence: TGTGCCAGCAGCTTGGACGATGGAGCTTTCTTT. Together with reference TRBV25-1 and TRBJ1-1, the CDR3 gives the full variable domain: EADIYQTPRYLVIGTGKKITLECSQTMGHDKMYWYQQDPGMELHLIHYSYGVNSTEKGDLSSESTVSRIRTEHFPLTLESARPSHTSQYLCASSLDDGAFFGQGTRLTVV.

At least ten counts were recorded for this clonotype. V is TRBV12-3 or TRBV12-4 and J is TRBJ2-3, with 9 bases identical to TRBD1. The CDR3 runs 17 residues. V dropped 5 bases and J dropped 5; count of bases not matched to a gene: 14. CDR3 DNA sequence: TGTGCCAGCAGTACCCCCAAAGACAGGGGGTTTGGAGATACGCAGTATTTT. Translating gives CASSTPKDRGFGDTQYF.

This clonotype was observed many times. The rearrangement uses TRBV27 and TRBJ1-6; no clear D. This CDR3 has 14 amino acids. With 5 bases removed from V and 7 bases from J, the gap between germline ends came to 12 bases. Germline V gene sequence: CDR1 MNHEY, CDR2 SMNVEV (reference sequence). In DNA form, the CDR3 reads TGTGCCAGCAGTAGGGAACGGCAGAATTCACCCCTCCACTTT. The encoded protein is CASSRERQNSPLHF.

This clonotype was observed at least ten times. V gene TRBV5-4 combines with J gene TRBJ1-6, with TRBD1 matching over 10 bases. Per germline, CDR1 SGHNT and CDR2 YYREEE (reference sequence). The CDR3 runs 16 residues. J gave up 8 bases and V 4 bases, and 9 bases lay outside the gene matches. The CDR3 DNA follows: TGTGCCAGCAGCCTGACCGGGACAGGGGTAGATTCACCCCTCCACTTT. Protein product: CASSLTGTGVDSPLHF.

Many counts were recorded for this clonotype. The V call is TRBV2, the J call TRBJ2-3; TRBD2 matches at 10 bases. Germline-derived CDR1 and CDR2 are SNHLY and FYNNEI. The CDR3 runs 16 residues. V gave up 5 bases and J gave up 2 bases; unmatched junction bases: 7. This chain's CDR3 is CASSPSGTSDTDTQYF. CDR3 DNA: TGTGCCAGCAGTCCCTCCGGGACTAGCGACACAGATACGCAGTATTTT.

About this clonotype: The junction does not match germline at one end; this may be a read error. This sequence joins TRBV12-3 or TRBV12-4 and TRBJ2-1; 9 positions agree with TRBD2. The CDR3 runs 14 residues. The CDR3 region has the DNA TGTGCCAGTAGAATTAGCGGGGGCAACAATGAGCAGGTCTTC. This translates into CASRISGGNNEQVF.

This sequence joins TRBV10-3 and TRBJ2-1; weak D call: TRBD2 (6 bases). With the DNA end fitting TRBJ2-5 better, the J assignment may be wrong. CDR1 is ENHRY and CDR2 is SYGVKD in the germline V gene. This CDR3 is built from 13 residues. The DNA of the CDR3 is TGTGCCATCAGTGAGTCGGGAGGCGAGACCCAGTACTTC. It codes for CAISESGGETQYF.

This clonotype was seen many times. V and J are TRBV10-2 and TRBJ2-2; 8 bases agree with TRBD1. Germline lookup yields CDR1 WSHSY and CDR2 SAAADI. J lost 1 base, V lost 8 bases, and 3 bases had no gene match. The CDR3 is made up of 14 amino acids. CDR3 in DNA: TGCGCCAGCTTGGGGACAGGGAACACCGGGGAGCTGTTTTTT. It encodes CASLGTGNTGELFF.

This clonotype showed up many times. V is TRBV11-2 and J is TRBJ1-2; D is perhaps TRBD1 (6 bases). The CDR3 runs 15 residues. Germline CDR1 reads SGHAT; CDR2 reads FQNNGV. V was trimmed by 0 bases and J by 1 base, leaving 9 bases between them. The CDR3 loop is CASSLEGAVNYGYTF. The CDR3 nucleotides read TGTGCCAGCAGCTTAGAGGGGGCCGTTAACTATGGCTACACCTTC.

This clonotype is classed as medium-sized. The rearrangement joins TRBV24-1 to TRBJ2-5; 7 bases are a match to TRBD1. CDR1 and CDR2 (germline): KGHDR, SFDVKD. V gave up 4 bases and J gave up 10 bases; unmatched junction bases: 5. The CDR3 loop spans 12 amino acids. CDR3 sequence reads: CATSDPQGLQYF. For the CDR3, the DNA is TGTGCCACCAGTGACCCACAGGGGCTCCAGTACTTC.

The chain couples TRBV15 to TRBJ2-7; D assignment may be TRBD1 or TRBD2 (5 bases each). The ends were cut back, 6 bases at V and 2 bases at J, with 20 bases in the middle. Germline CDR1 is LNHNV and CDR2 is YYDKDF (reference sequence). The CDR3 is 16 amino acids. CDR3 nucleotide sequence: TGTGCCACCAGAATAAGTGGCCGGGACGGGACCTACGAGCAGTACTTC. Protein: CATRISGRDGTYEQYF.

Notes on this clonotype: A read error may produce the germline difference seen at one junction end. This chain joins TRBV19 and TRBJ2-1; D may match TRBD1 or TRBD2 (6 bases each). Germline V CDR1 and CDR2: LNHDA, SQIVND (reference sequence). This CDR3 contains 16 residues. The CDR3 reads CVSSIGGRAGRNEQFF. The CDR3 bases are TGTGTCAGTAGTATAGGGGGGCGAGCGGGCCGCAATGAGCAGTTCTTC.

This clonotype was seen ten or more times. Written as DNA, the CDR3 is TGTGCCACCAGGCCAGGGATCGGGACTGAAGCTTTCTTT. This sequence encodes CATRPGIGTEAFF. The chain joins TRBV15 to TRBJ1-1, with D possibly matching TRBD1 (5 bases). Trimming stripped 6 bases from V and 5 bases from J, with 13 bases between. CDR3 length: 13 amino acids. Germline-derived CDR1 and CDR2 are LNHNV and YYDKDF (reference sequence).

This clonotype was seen many times. The V and J genes are TRBV6-1 and TRBJ1-1; D is perhaps TRBD1 (6 bases). CDR1 and CDR2 from the germline V gene are MNHNS and SASEGT. The CDR3 runs 15 residues. V was shortened by 2 bases and J by 1 base, with 11 bases between the two germline ends. For the CDR3, the DNA is TGTGCCAGCAGTGAACACGCGGGACAGAACACTGAAGCTTTCTTT. It encodes CASSEHAGQNTEAFF.

There are many counts of this clonotype. The chain is built from TRBV7-2 and TRBJ2-7, with a possible D match to TRBD2 (5 bases). The CDR3 spans 17 residues. Trimming stripped 6 bases from V and 2 bases from J, with 23 bases between. CDR1 and CDR2 from the germline V gene are SGHTA and FQGNSA. The CDR3 DNA is TGTGCCAGCAGACCCCCAGCCGGGCTAGCCGACCCCTACGAGCAGTACTTC. Translated: CASRPPAGLADPYEQYF.

This clonotype was detected many times. V gene TRBV30 combines with J gene TRBJ1-2; tentative D call: TRBD1 (5 bases). V lost 3 bases to trimming and J lost 8 bases, with 13 bases between them. Germline-derived CDR1 and CDR2 are GTSNPN and SVGIG (reference sequence). CDR3 length: 12 residues. CDR3 DNA sequence: TGTGCCTGGAGCTACGCGGGGGGGGGCTACACCTTC. Protein sequence: CAWSYAGGGYTF.

This clonotype came up a few times. The chain couples TRBV28 to TRBJ2-1; TRBD2 matches at 7 bases. Germline CDR1 MDHEN, CDR2 SYDVKM. V lost 6 bases, J lost 3 bases, and 11 bases stayed unmatched. The CDR3 totals 16 residues. CDR3 loop: CASRSAGTTHYNEQFF. CDR3 nucleotide sequence: TGTGCCAGCAGATCGGCCGGGACTACCCACTACAATGAGCAGTTCTTC.

The J gene is TRBJ2-5, the V gene TRBV20-1, with 10 bases that match TRBD1. CDR3 length: 14 residues. J lost 3 bases, V lost 5 bases, and 6 bases had no gene match. Germline V gene sequence: CDR1 DFQATT, CDR2 SNEGSKA (reference sequence). CDR3 DNA sequence: TGCAGTGCTCCCAAGACAGGGGGCAAAGAGACCCAGTACTTC. As protein: CSAPKTGGKETQYF.

The chain links TRBV2 to TRBJ2-3; 7 bases align to TRBD1. Looked up from germline, CDR1 is SNHLY and CDR2 is FYNNEI. The length of the CDR3 is 15 residues. The ends lost 5 bases at V and 1 base at J; junction bases unmatched: 6. The CDR3 DNA is TGTGCCAGCAGTTCGGGACAGACCCGCACAGATACGCAGTATTTT. This codes for CASSSGQTRTDTQYF.